This entry features one TCR beta chain sequence. Its antigen target is currently unknown. There are no base qualities to consult, and no much larger clone falls within one base. The germline V gene yields SGHVS for CDR1 and FNYEAQ for CDR2. The CDR3, from cysteine to phenylalanine, totals 13 residues. Of all the DNA, just the CDR3 is kept, 39 bases in frame from base 1. The junction shows trimming of 3 bases on V and 0 bases on J, plus 4 bases between the germline ends. Receptor amplification or capture employed the immunoSEQ multiplex PCR assay. The published analysis was carried out like this. Richness and clonality were used to summarize the repertoires, and clones that significantly expanded or contracted between pre- and post-therapy samples were identified. The table was pulled from immuneACCESS by TCRdb, which kept in-frame rearrangements only. Such tables lose some clones; where checked, under half of the loss comes from unresolved V genes, and the rest has no known cause. That table supplies the V and J calls and clone size; D and trimming were determined from the DNA. For this sample there are some 1,500 clones; 70% to 90% appear just once. The ten largest clones add up to approximately 3.6% of the sample.

This sample is drawn from a study of neoadjuvant nivolumab and ipilimumab in lung cancer (dated by TCRdb to the early 2020s). For context, the study as a whole: Nivolumab was given at 3 mg/kg intravenously on days 1, 15 and 29, and the combination arm added ipilimumab 1 mg/kg on day 1 only. For each study arm, the primary endpoint of the trial was the rate of major pathologic response (MPR) in the intention-to-treat population. A total of roughly 45 patients with operable NSCLC were treated in the trial, with around 23 randomized to nivolumab monotherapy and roughly 20 randomized to nivolumab plus ipilimumab. The study compared TCR repertoires in pretherapy (baseline) peripheral blood with TCR repertoires in tumors resected at surgery after neoadjuvant immune checkpoint blockade. Seven patients had matched pretherapy and resected tumor pairs analyzed, with four treated with nivolumab and three with nivolumab plus ipilimumab.

What the research found in general, with its limitations: There was no significant correlation between TCR clonality and pathologic tumor regression, and just a single major-pathologic-response sample was available for the clonality-regression analysis. TCR sequencing was performed in a small number of samples. Pretherapy blood TCR richness correlated positively with richness in tumors resected after neoadjuvant therapy (Spearman R of about 0.82). Greater TCR richness and clonality were observed in resected tumors than in tumor-adjacent uninvolved lung, and increases were observed in more dual-therapy-treated tumors. From pretherapy to surgery, increases in tumor T-cell richness and clonality were observed in three of three dual-therapy tumors but in only two of four nivolumab-treated tumors.

The time point label on this specimen signifies: at surgical resection after neoadjuvant nivolumab +/- ipilimumab. The samples were obtained from NEOSTAR, a phase 2 randomized trial that tested neoadjuvant nivolumab or nivolumab plus ipilimumab, followed by surgery, in operable NSCLC. At resection, tumor-adjacent uninvolved lung was collected and used as a matched non-tumor comparison for resected tumor TCR repertoires. Rearrangement joined TRBV7-6 to TRBJ2-3; no D segment can be confidently identified. This TCR was recovered from an adult with non-small cell lung cancer. Sequences were derived from adjacent normal lung tissue, sampled after neoadjuvant nivolumab, alone or with ipilimumab, at or shortly before surgery. This receptor carries the CDR3 CASSFASTDTQYF. The DNA sequence follows: TGTGCCAGCAGCTTCGCCAGCACAGATACGCAGTATTTT.